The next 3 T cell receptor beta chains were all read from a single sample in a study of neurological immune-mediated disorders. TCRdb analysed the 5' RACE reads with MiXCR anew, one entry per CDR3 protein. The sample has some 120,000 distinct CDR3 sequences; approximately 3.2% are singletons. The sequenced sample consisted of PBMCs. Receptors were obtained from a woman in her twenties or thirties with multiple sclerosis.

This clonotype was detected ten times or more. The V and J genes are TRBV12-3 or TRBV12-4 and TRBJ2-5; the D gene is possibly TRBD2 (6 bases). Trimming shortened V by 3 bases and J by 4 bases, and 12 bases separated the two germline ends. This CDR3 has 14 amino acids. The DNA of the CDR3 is TGTGCCAGCAGTTTCGGGGGTTCGGGAGAGACCCAGTACTTC. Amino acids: CASSFGGSGETQYF.

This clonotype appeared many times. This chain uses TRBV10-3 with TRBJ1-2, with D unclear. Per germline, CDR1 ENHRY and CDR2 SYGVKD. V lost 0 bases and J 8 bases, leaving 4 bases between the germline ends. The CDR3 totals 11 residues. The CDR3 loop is CAISESMGYTF. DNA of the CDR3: TGTGCCATCAGTGAGTCCATGGGCTACACCTTC.

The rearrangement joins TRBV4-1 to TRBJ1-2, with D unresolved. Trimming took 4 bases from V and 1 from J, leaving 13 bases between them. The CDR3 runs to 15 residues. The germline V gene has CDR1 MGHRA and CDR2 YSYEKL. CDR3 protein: CASSRGSPNNYGYTF. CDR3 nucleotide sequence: TGCGCCAGCAGCCGTGGTTCGCCTAATAACTATGGCTACACCTTC.